This T cell receptor beta chain was obtained from a study of T cells in Graves' hyperthyroidism and ophthalmopathy. V gave up 3 bases and J gave up 4 bases, with 10 bases separating them. Per germline, CDR1 SEHNR and CDR2 FQNEAQ (reference sequence). This CDR3 has 14 amino acids. The source material, RNA transcripts, was used to amplify TCR beta CDR3 regions. During a first-round RT-PCR of the TCR CDR3, the HTBI primer set was used. TCRdb reprocessed the multiplex PCR reads with MiXCR, giving one entry per CDR3 protein. The repertoire has 690,000 or so distinct CDR3 sequences, about 17% of them found once; the top ten carry over 15%. Aged 18 to 65, the patients had hyperthyroidism that was newly diagnosed and had lasted under 2 months. For the diagnoses, clinical symptoms, serum thyroxine and TRAb, thyroid ultrasound and orbital computed tomography were used. When hyperthyroidism was first diagnosed, the blood sample was taken, preceding any ophthalmopathy symptoms. Fresh peripheral blood, about 9.6 ml, yielded the PBMCs.

Sequencing input: blood. The clonotype was recovered from a woman aged 45-60 years with Graves' hyperthyroidism that later progressed to Graves' ophthalmopathy. The chain uses TRBV7-9 and TRBJ2-1; D may be TRBD2 (5 bases). CDR3 amino acids: CASSLFGVYNEQFF. The CDR3, as DNA: TGTGCCAGCAGCTTGTTCGGGGTTTACAATGAGCAGTTCTTC.